This TCR beta chain comes out of a study of cytomegalovirus exposure and HLA in healthy donors. Amplification used 60 Vbeta primers and 13 Jbeta primers. Assay: immunoSEQ multiplex PCR; the TCRdb copy retains only in-frame clones and omits some. The sample carries about 140,000 clones, roughly 77% recorded once. The junction had 3 bases not matched to a gene; V was cut back by 3 bases and J by 2 bases. CDR1 is SGHTA, CDR2 FQGNSA, per germline. This CDR3 has 15 amino acids. This clone occurred once. Sequencing was done on a sample of PBMCs. The receptor comes from a woman in her 30s in good health and CMV-seronegative. The chain employs TRBV7-2 and TRBJ2-1; 8 bases are a match to TRBD2. CDR3 nucleotide sequence: TGTGCCAGCAGCTTTAGCGGGGAGCCCTACAATGAGCAGTTCTTC. Its translation: CASSFSGEPYNEQFF.